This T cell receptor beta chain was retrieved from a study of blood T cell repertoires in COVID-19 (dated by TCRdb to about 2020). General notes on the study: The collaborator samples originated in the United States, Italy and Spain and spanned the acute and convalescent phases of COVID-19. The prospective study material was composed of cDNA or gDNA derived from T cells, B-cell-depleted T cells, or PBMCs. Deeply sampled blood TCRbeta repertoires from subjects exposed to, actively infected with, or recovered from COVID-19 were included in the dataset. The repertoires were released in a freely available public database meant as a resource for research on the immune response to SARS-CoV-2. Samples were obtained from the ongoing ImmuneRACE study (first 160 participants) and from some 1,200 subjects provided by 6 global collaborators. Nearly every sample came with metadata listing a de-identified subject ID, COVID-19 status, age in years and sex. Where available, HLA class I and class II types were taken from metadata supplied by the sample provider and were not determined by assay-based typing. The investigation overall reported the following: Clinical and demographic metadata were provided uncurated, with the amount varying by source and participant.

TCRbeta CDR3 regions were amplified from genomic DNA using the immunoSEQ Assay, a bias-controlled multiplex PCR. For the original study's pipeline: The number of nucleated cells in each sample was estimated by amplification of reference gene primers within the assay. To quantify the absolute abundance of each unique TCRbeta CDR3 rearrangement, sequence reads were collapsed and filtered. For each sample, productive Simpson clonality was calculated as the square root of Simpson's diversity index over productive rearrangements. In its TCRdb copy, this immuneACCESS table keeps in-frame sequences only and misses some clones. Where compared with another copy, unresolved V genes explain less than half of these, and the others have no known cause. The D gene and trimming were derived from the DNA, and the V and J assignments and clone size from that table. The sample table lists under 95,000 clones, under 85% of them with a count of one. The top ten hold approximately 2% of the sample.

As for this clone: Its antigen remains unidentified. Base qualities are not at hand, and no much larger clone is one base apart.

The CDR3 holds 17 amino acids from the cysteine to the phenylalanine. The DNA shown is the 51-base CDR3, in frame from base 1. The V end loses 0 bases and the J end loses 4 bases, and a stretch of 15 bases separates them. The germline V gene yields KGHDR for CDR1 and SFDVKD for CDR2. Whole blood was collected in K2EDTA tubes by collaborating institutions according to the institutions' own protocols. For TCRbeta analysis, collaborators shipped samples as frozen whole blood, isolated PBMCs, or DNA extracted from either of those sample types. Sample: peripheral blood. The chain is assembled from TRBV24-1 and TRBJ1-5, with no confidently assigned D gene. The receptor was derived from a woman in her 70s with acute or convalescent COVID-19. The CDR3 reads CATSDLPLWTLNQPQHF. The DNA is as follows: TGTGCCACCAGTGATTTGCCCCTTTGGACTCTAAATCAGCCCCAGCATTTT.